Presented here are 21 T cell receptor beta chains from one specimen sequenced in a study of long-term antiretroviral therapy in people with HIV. Researchers report immunoSEQ v3.0 was run at survey level. The repertoire was sequenced with immunoSEQ multiplex PCR; TCRdb's copy has only in-frame clones and lacks some. The table includes about 11,000 clones, under 85% detected once. The sequenced sample was unsorted PBMCs, obtained at the start of antiretroviral therapy, before treatment. All receptors derive from a man aged 25 to 40 with HIV.

This rearrangement joins TRBV11-2 to TRBJ2-5, with TRBD1 as a possible D gene (6 bases). The ends were cut back, 1 base at V and 1 base at J, with 10 bases in the middle. The CDR3 has 15 amino acids. Germline values: CDR1 SGHAT, CDR2 FQNNGV. CDR3 protein: CASSLGRTAQETQYF. CDR3 DNA: TGTGCCAGCAGCTTAGGAAGGACAGCCCAAGAGACCCAGTACTTC.

The chain links TRBV10-3 to TRBJ2-7; TRBD1 matches 9 bases. V lost 7 bases and J lost 5; bases outside the gene matches: 9. The CDR3 consists of 14 residues. Germline values: CDR1 ENHRY, CDR2 SYGVKD. The CDR3 loop is CAITEPGQGHEQYF. Here the CDR3 DNA reads TGTGCCATCACCGAGCCGGGACAGGGCCACGAGCAGTACTTC.

The chain carries TRBV4-1 and TRBJ2-7; perhaps TRBD1 as D (6 bases). Germline CDR1 MGHRA, CDR2 YSYEKL. V lost 4 bases to trimming and J lost 1 base, with 8 bases between them. The CDR3 loop spans 13 amino acids. The chain's CDR3 is CASSPQGSYEQYF. CDR3 sequence (DNA): TGCGCCAGCAGCCCACAGGGTTCCTACGAGCAGTACTTC.

This clone occurred a few times. This rearrangement joins TRBV28 to TRBJ1-3; D remains ambiguous. This CDR3 has 11 residues. Trimming took 7 bases from V and 8 from J, leaving 9 bases between them. Germline lookup yields CDR1 MDHEN and CDR2 SYDVKM. The CDR3 here is CASTSLDTIYF. For the CDR3, the DNA is TGTGCCAGCACCTCATTGGACACCATATATTTT.

This clone was picked up a small number of times. This chain connects TRBV9 to TRBJ2-5; tentative D call: TRBD1 (6 bases). V was clipped by 2 bases and J by 1 base, with 15 bases between them. The CDR3 is 16 residues long. Germline-derived CDR1 and CDR2 are SGDLS and YYNGEE. For the CDR3, the DNA is TGTGCCAGCAGCGTTGCCGGGACAACCCTCCAAGAGACCCAGTACTTC. Encoded protein: CASSVAGTTLQETQYF.

The rearrangement links TRBV23-1 to TRBJ2-1; 9 nucleotides line up with TRBD2. TRBV23-1 counts as an open reading frame of uncertain function. Trimming cost V 5 bases and J 5 bases; bases outside gene matches: 7. CDR3 length: 15 residues. CDR3 DNA sequence: TGCGCCAGCAGTAGCGGGGGGCCAAACAACAATGAGCAGTTCTTC. Translated, it gives CASSSGGPNNNEQFF.

On this clone: Sequence at one end of the junction differs from germline and may be a read error. This chain connects TRBV6-1 to TRBJ1-4; no definite D call. The CDR3 consists of 13 residues. Per germline, CDR1 MNHNS and CDR2 SASEGT. The CDR3 DNA reads TGTGCCAGCGGTGACCTAATGTGGGAAAAACTGTTTTTT. As protein: CASGDLMWEKLFF.

By frequency in the sample, this clone is medium-sized. The chain combines TRBV25-1 with TRBJ1-2; D uncertain. CDR3 length equals 12 residues. The germline gives CDR1 MGHDK, CDR2 SYGVNS. Between the trimmed V and J ends, which lost 4 bases and 7 bases, there was a span of 10 bases. The CDR3 is CASSAGDGGYTF. CDR3 coding DNA: TGTGCCAGCAGTGCCGGGGATGGTGGCTACACCTTC.

V is TRBV29-1 and J is TRBJ2-3; D might be TRBD2 (6 bases). Trimming took off 3 bases at V and 6 bases at J, with 16 bases between the two ends. The CDR3 has 14 amino acids. Germline V gene sequence: CDR1 SQVTM, CDR2 ANQGSEA. This CDR3 reads CSVEFWGELDTQYF. The CDR3 bases are TGCAGCGTTGAGTTTTGGGGGGAGTTGGATACGCAGTATTTT.

The genes are TRBV12-5 and TRBJ1-3, with 7 bases lining up with TRBD1. This CDR3 has 14 amino acids. CDR1 and CDR2 (germline): LGHNT, FRNRAP. The J segment lost 7 bases and the V segment lost 1 base, leaving 4 bases of the junction unmatched. CDR3 amino acids: CASGLAQGRNTIYF. CDR3 in DNA: TGTGCTAGTGGTTTGGCACAGGGGAGGAACACCATATATTTT. The whole variable domain, filled in from reference TRBV12-5 and TRBJ1-3, reads DARVTQTPRHKVTEMGQEVTMRCQPILGHNTVFWYRQTMMQGLELLAYFRNRAPLDDSGMPKDRFSAEMPDATLATLKIQPSEPRDSAVYFCASGLAQGRNTIYFGEGSWLTVV.

The CDR3: CASSYPLFVGQFF. DNA of the CDR3: TGTGCCAGCAGTTACCCACTCTTCGTTGGGCAGTTCTTC. The rearrangement joins TRBV6-6 to TRBJ2-1; the D is unclear. Germline V CDR1 and CDR2: MNHNY, SVGAGI (reference sequence). The CDR3 is 13 amino acids. Trimming removed 2 bases from V and 12 bases from J, with 14 bases in between.

This clone was counted a few times. The J gene is TRBJ2-7, the V gene TRBV6-5; D may be TRBD2 (5 bases). The V end lost 5 bases, the J end lost 0 bases, and 11 bases lay between the germline ends. The CDR3 contains 14 residues. Germline lookup yields CDR1 MNHEY and CDR2 SVGAGI. The CDR3 loop is CASSPVTSSYEQYF. CDR3 coding DNA: TGTGCCAGCAGTCCCGTTACTAGCTCCTACGAGCAGTACTTC.

CDR3 sequence reads: CASSRDSYYEQYF. CDR3 coding DNA: TGTGCCAGTAGTCGGGACAGTTACTACGAGCAGTACTTC. V is TRBV19 and J is TRBJ2-7, with 7 nucleotides matching TRBD1. The CDR3 runs to 13 residues. The germline V gene encodes CDR1 LNHDA and CDR2 SQIVND (reference sequence). V dropped 5 bases and J dropped 3; count of bases not matched to a gene: 4.

This clone occurred once. Here the CDR3 DNA reads TGTGCCATCAGTGAAAACAGATACAATGAGCAGTTCTTC. Translation gives CAISENRYNEQFF. The rearrangement uses TRBV10-3 and TRBJ2-1; D remains unclear. The V gene's germline CDR1 is ENHRY and CDR2 SYGVKD. The CDR3 is 13 residues long. V was clipped by 3 bases and J by 4 bases, with 7 bases between them.

This clone was counted between two and nine times. The chain uses TRBV27 and TRBJ1-2; the match to TRBD1 covers 7 bases. Germline V CDR1 and CDR2: MNHEY, SMNVEV (reference sequence). The CDR3 consists of 15 residues. With V trimmed by 5 bases and J by 4 bases, 10 bases remained unmatched. For the CDR3, the DNA is TGTGCCAGCAGTCCAATAGACAGGGAAGCCTATGGCTACACCTTC. Protein: CASSPIDREAYGYTF.

This clone was recorded only once. The chain employs TRBV7-8 and TRBJ2-7; tentative D call: TRBD1 (6 bases). V lost 1 base, J lost 3 bases, and 13 bases lay in between. The germline gives CDR1 SGHVS, CDR2 FQNEAQ. This CDR3 is 15 amino acids long. CDR3 in amino acids: CASSLERQAYYEQYF. As DNA, the CDR3 is TGTGCCAGCAGCTTAGAGCGACAGGCCTACTACGAGCAGTACTTC.

The V and J genes are TRBV27 and TRBJ1-2, with D possibly matching TRBD1 (5 bases). This CDR3 region has 15 residues. V lost 1 base, J lost 4 bases, and 13 bases lay in between. Per germline, CDR1 MNHEY and CDR2 SMNVEV (reference sequence). In nucleotides, the CDR3 is TGTGCCAGCAGTTTATTGGCGACAGCCACCTATGGCTACACCTTC. Amino acids: CASSLLATATYGYTF.

The chain is built from TRBV7-9 and TRBJ1-6; the match to TRBD1 covers 8 bases. In germline, CDR1 is SEHNR, CDR2 FQNEAQ (reference sequence). V dropped 1 base and J dropped 5; count of bases not matched to a gene: 4. The CDR3 has 16 residues. The CDR3 sequence: CASSLGETGDNSPLHF. The CDR3 bases are TGTGCCAGCAGCTTAGGAGAGACAGGGGATAATTCACCCCTCCACTTT.

This clone was detected once. V gene TRBV7-2 combines with J gene TRBJ2-3; D not certain. This CDR3 has 14 amino acids. Trimming stripped 2 bases from V and 7 bases from J, with 13 bases between. Germline values: CDR1 SGHTA, CDR2 FQGNSA. The CDR3 sequence: CASSLLSSVYTQYF. The CDR3, as DNA: TGTGCCAGCAGCTTATTGTCTAGTGTGTATACGCAGTATTTT.

The V gene is TRBV10-3, the J gene TRBJ2-5, with 9 bases matching TRBD1. CDR3 length: 16 residues. The germline CDR1 and CDR2 sequences are ENHRY and SYGVKD. Germline trimming cut 8 bases from V and 5 bases from J; bases unmatched to any gene: 15. The CDR3 DNA follows: TGTGCCATCTCACCCTCGGGACAGGGAATAATGGAGACCCAGTACTTC. It yields the protein CAISPSGQGIMETQYF.

This chain links TRBV11-2 with TRBJ2-6; D is unclear. The CDR3 is 12 amino acids. In germline, CDR1 is SGHAT, CDR2 FQNNGV. Trimming left V 5 bases short and J 6 bases short, with 5 bases between. Here the CDR3 DNA reads TGTGCCAGCAGCGCGGCGGCCAACGTCCTGACTTTC. Residues: CASSAAANVLTF.